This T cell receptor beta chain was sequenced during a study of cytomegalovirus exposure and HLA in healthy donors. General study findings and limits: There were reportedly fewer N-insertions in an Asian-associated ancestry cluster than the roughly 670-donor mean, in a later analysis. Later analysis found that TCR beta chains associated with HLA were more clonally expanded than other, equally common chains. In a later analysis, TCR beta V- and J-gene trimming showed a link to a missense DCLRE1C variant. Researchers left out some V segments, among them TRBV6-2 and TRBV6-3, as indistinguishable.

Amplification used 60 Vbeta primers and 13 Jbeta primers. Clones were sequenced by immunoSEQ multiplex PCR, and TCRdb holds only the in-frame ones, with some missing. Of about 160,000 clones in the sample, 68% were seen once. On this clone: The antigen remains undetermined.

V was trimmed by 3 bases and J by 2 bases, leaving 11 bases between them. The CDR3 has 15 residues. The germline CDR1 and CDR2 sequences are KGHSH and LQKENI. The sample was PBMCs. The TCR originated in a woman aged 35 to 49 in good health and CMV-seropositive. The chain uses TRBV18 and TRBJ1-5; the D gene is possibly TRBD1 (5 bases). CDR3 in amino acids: CASSPVEGGNQPQHF. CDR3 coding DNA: TGTGCCAGCTCACCCGTGGAAGGGGGCAATCAGCCCCAGCATTTT.